The TCR beta chain described here comes from a study of tissue T cells after allogeneic stem cell transplantation (dated by TCRdb to 2022 to 2024). The study in broad terms: Using research autopsies of patients with and without GVHD, plus mouse models of GVHD, the study profiled TCR beta repertoires across many tissues. The human arm was conducted as a prospective observational study, and neither blinding nor randomization was performed.

The paper as a whole reports these results and caveats: In both patients and mice, T cells from blood and spleen picked up only a limited part of the TCR repertoire that was detected in tissues. Only a few T cell clones appeared in more than one patient, yet motif-based clustering showed tissue-specific repertoire signatures that were shared between patients. The patient cohort was small and varied clinically, and sampling depth was recognized as a limitation. The study did not establish which tissue TCRs were alloreactive or antigen-specific, and some clones may have been host cells that persisted. Within patients, how anatomically similar tissues were was a major factor shaping TCR repertoire composition, regardless of disease or transplant status.

On this clone itself: No cognate antigen has been identified for it. Since the receptor is from a mouse, mouse gene names and germline sequences apply. The read comes to an end 1 residue before the CDR3 does, leaving the germline J gene to fill in the end.

What this sample's time point label stands for: mouse harvest day 7 after allogeneic transplant. Mouse grafts combined 10^7 T-cell-depleted bone marrow cells with 10^6 splenic CD5+ T cells, given via tail vein injection. To model GVHD in mice, a major MHC-mismatch B6 (H2b) into BALB/c (H2d) model was used, and tissues were profiled at day 7 or 14. On day 7 or 14 post-transplant, mouse tissues and retro-orbital blood were harvested with separate sterile tools for each animal, and livers were flushed before harvest. Before genomic DNA isolation with the DNeasy Blood & Tissue Kit, mouse tissues were minced with razor blades in buffered saline. Taken from cysteine to phenylalanine, the CDR3 has 17 residues. The CDR3 was read in part: 48 bases, with the frame set at base 1. Trimming removed 1 base from V and 2 bases from J; the gene matches leave 3 bases unexplained. In the germline V gene (reference sequence), CDR1 corresponds to NNHNN and CDR2 to SYGAGS.

Library method: the immunoSEQ multiplex PCR assay. Adaptive Biotechnologies performed TCRbeta CDR3 sequencing at survey depth and reported CDR3 sequences, V/J genes, productive frequency, and template counts. TCR beta CDR3 regions were amplified from genomic DNA rather than RNA. Regarding the original processing steps: Jensen-Shannon divergence was used to quantify pairwise repertoire overlap between tissues, with a value of 1 indicating complete divergence and a value of 0 indicating identical repertoires. Based on pairwise JSD values, tissues were grouped by single-linkage agglomerative hierarchical clustering, and the results were shown as dendrograms. GLIPH2 was run on all patient samples with simulation_depth 1000, kmer_min_depth 3 and cdr3_length_cutoff 8, and groups with more than two unique CDR3s were retained. A standardized tissue-overlap score was generated by extrapolating Jaccard GLIPH-group overlap across patients to a standard repertoire size of 1000 clones. Linear mixed-effect models, with tissue as a fixed effect and individual as a random effect, were used to test how diversity related to clinical or experimental variables. This is the immuneACCESS table as TCRdb keeps it, with only in-frame sequences that have V and J called. A part of the clones is gone; compared with another copy, unresolved V genes explain less than half, and the rest is unexplained. V, J and clone size reflect that table, while D and trimming were determined from the DNA. The sample includes thousands of clones, with 40% to 60% observed a single time. About 12% of the sample is in the top ten clones.

The V and J segments used are TRBV13-2 and TRBJ1-6; TRBD1 lines up with 10 middle nucleotides. TRBJ1-6 carries the ORF label, with uncertain function. The sequence derives from a female BALB/c mouse given C57BL/6 T cells with graft-versus-host disease after an allogeneic hematopoietic cell transplant. The sample consisted of lymph node tissue. This receptor carries the CDR3 CASGDPGQGPYNSPLYF. The CDR3 bases that were read are TGTGCCAGCGGTGATCCGGGACAGGGGCCCTATAATTCGCCCCTCTAC.